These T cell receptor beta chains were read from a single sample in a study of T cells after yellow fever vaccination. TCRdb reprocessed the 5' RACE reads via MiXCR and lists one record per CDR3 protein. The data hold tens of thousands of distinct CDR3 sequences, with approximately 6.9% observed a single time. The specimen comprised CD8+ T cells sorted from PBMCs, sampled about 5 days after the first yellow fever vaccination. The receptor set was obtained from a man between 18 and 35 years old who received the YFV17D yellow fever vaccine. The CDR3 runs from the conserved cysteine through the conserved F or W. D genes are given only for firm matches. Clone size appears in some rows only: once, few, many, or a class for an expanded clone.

CASRGGTLGDTEAFF,TGTGCCAGCAGGGGGGGGACCCTGGGGGACACTGAAGCTTTCTTT,.,TRBJ1-1,TRBV2,few
CASSYWTPMNTEAFF,TGTGCCAGCAGCTATTGGACACCCATGAACACTGAAGCTTTCTTT,.,TRBJ1-1,TRBV11-2,few
CASSFTGDEQYF,TGTGCCAGCAGTTTTACGGGGGACGAGCAGTACTTC,.,TRBJ2-7,TRBV12-3/TRBV12-4,many
CSASRTPDIAGELFF,TGCAGTGCTAGTAGGACGCCCGACATAGCCGGGGAGCTGTTTTTT,.,TRBJ2-2,TRBV20-1,many
CATSVGVPGAYNEQFF,TGTGCCACCAGTGTCGGGGTACCGGGGGCATACAATGAGCAGTTCTTC,.,TRBJ2-1,TRBV24-1,.
CATSEPLGLAGMNEQFF,TGTGCCACCAGTGAACCATTAGGACTAGCGGGCATGAATGAGCAGTTCTTC,TRBD2,TRBJ2-1,TRBV24-1,many
CASSVGGGAAQFF,TGTGCCAGCAGTGTTGGCGGGGGCGCCGCGCAGTTCTTC,.,TRBJ2-1,TRBV6-4,many
CASSLVLAGVNEQFF,TGTGCCAGCAGCTTGGTCCTAGCGGGGGTTAATGAGCAGTTCTTC,TRBD2,TRBJ2-1,TRBV5-4,.
CASNAGSTGADTQYF,TGTGCCAGCAACGCTGGGTCCACTGGAGCAGATACGCAGTATTTT,.,TRBJ2-3,TRBV11-2,few
CASSVGGLGDYGYTF,TGTGCCAGCAGCGTGGGGGGACTAGGCGACTATGGCTACACCTTC,.,TRBJ1-2,TRBV9,few
CASSLASKASGFTDTQYF,TGTGCCAGCAGCTTAGCGTCTAAGGCGTCCGGCTTCACAGATACGCAGTATTTT,.,TRBJ2-3,TRBV11-1,few
CASSLDTGTERYF,TGTGCCAGCAGCTTAGATACAGGGACGGAGAGATACTTC,.,TRBJ2-4,TRBV7-9,many